This T cell receptor beta chain was identified in a study of identical twins. TCRdb fed the 5' RACE reads into MiXCR, producing one record per CDR3 protein. The repertoire includes around 280,000 distinct CDR3 sequences, less than 9% of them detected once, and 2% to 2.5% sits in the top ten. This CDR3 is built from 15 residues. Germline V gene data show CDR1 as KGHDR and CDR2 as SFDVKD. Trimming left V 3 bases short and J 2 bases short, with 11 bases between. The sample was also reused in another study, on yellow fever vaccine responses in identical twins.

The chain carries TRBV24-1 and TRBJ2-3; no firm D call. This clonotype was sampled from a woman younger than 30 in good health. Sequencing used memory (CD45RO+) T cells sorted from blood. CDR3 in DNA: TGTGCCACCAGTGATCTCAGGACCGACACAGATACGCAGTATTTT. It yields the protein CATSDLRTDTDTQYF.